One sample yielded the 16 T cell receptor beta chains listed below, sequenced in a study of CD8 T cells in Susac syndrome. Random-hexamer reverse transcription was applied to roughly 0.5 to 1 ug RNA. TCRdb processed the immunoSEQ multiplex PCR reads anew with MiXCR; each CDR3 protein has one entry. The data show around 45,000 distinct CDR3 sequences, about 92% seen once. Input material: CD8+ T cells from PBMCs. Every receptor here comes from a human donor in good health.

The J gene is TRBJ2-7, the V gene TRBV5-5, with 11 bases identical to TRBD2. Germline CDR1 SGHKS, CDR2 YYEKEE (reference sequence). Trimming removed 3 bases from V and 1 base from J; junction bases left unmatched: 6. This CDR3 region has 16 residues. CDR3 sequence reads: CASSYTLAGGSYEQYF. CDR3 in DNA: TGTGCCAGCAGCTACACTCTAGCGGGAGGTTCCTACGAGCAGTACTTC.

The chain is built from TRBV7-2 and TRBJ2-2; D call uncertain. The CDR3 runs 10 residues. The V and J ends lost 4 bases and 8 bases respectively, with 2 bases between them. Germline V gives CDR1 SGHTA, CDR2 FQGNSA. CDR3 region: CASSSGELFF. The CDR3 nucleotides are TGTGCCAGCAGCTCAGGGGAGCTGTTTTTT.

The CDR3 reads CASNNAGDYGYTF. CDR3 DNA sequence: TGTGCCAGCAACAACGCCGGGGACTATGGCTACACCTTC. The chain links TRBV6-5 to TRBJ1-2; D uncertain. This CDR3 has 13 residues. Germline V lookup: CDR1 MNHEY, CDR2 SVGAGI. V lost 7 bases and J 3 bases, leaving 12 bases between the germline ends.

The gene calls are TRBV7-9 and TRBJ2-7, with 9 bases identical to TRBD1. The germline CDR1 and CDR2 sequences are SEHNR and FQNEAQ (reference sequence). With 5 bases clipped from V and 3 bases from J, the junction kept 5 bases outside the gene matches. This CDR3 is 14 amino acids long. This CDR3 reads CASSGGTGHYEQYF. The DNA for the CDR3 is TGTGCCAGCAGCGGAGGGACAGGGCACTACGAGCAGTACTTC.

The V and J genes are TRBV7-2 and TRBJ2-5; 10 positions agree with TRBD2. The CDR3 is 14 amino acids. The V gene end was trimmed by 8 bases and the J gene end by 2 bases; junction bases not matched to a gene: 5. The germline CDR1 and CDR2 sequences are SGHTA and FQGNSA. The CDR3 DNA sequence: TGTGCCAGCGTCCTTAGCGGGAGGCAAGAGACCCAGTACTTC. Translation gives CASVLSGRQETQYF.

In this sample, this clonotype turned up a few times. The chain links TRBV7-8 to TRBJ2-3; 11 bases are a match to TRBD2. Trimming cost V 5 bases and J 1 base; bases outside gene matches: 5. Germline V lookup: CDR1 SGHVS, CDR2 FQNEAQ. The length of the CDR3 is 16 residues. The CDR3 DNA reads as TGTGCCAGCAGCCCTTTAGCGGGAGGGCGCACAGATACGCAGTATTTT. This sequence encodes CASSPLAGGRTDTQYF.

CDR3 in amino acids: CASSPDRDRGLAGAYEQYF. The CDR3 DNA reads TGCGCCAGCAGCCCAGACCGGGACAGGGGACTAGCGGGAGCCTACGAGCAGTACTTC. J is TRBJ2-7 and V is TRBV5-1, with 14 bases fitting TRBD2. Germline V gene sequence: CDR1 SGHRS, CDR2 YFSETQ. V shed 4 bases, J shed 2 bases, and the junction held 14 bases outside the gene matches. The CDR3 sequence is 19 residues long.

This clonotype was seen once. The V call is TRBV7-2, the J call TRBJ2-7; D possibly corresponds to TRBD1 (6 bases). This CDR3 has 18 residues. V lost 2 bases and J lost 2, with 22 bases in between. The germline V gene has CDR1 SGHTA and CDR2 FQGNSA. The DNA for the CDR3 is TGTGCCAGCAGCTTAATCCCCGGCGGTGCAGGGGTCACCTACGAGCAGTACTTC. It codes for CASSLIPGGAGVTYEQYF. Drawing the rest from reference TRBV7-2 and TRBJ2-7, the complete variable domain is GAGVSQSPSNKVTEKGKDVELRCDPISGHTALYWYRQSLGQGLEFLIYFQGNSAPDKSGLPSDRFSAERTGGSVSTLTIQRTQQEDSAVYLCASSLIPGGAGVTYEQYFGPGTRLTVT.

Written as DNA, the CDR3 is TGCAGTGCTAGGATTCATCGGGGGACGAAAGAGACCCAGTACTTC. It codes for CSARIHRGTKETQYF. This chain links TRBV20-1 with TRBJ2-5, with a possible D match to TRBD2 (6 bases). Germline V gene sequence: CDR1 DFQATT, CDR2 SNEGSKA (reference sequence). The CDR3 consists of 15 residues. Deletions cut 3 bases from V and 3 bases from J, with 17 bases between.

CDR3 in amino acids: CASTWTTDTQYF. The CDR3 coding sequence is TGTGCCAGCACTTGGACCACAGATACGCAGTATTTT. The V and J genes are TRBV25-1 and TRBJ2-3; no definite D call. The CDR3 totals 12 residues. V was shortened by 7 bases and J by 2 bases, with 7 bases between the two germline ends. In germline, CDR1 is MGHDK, CDR2 SYGVNS.

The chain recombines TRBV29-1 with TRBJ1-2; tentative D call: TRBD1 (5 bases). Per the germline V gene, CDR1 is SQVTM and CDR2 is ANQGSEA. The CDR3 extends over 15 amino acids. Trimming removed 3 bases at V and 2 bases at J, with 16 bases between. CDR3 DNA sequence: TGCAGCGTTGAGGGGGAAAGGGCCGCAAACTATGGCTACACCTTC. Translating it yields CSVEGERAANYGYTF.

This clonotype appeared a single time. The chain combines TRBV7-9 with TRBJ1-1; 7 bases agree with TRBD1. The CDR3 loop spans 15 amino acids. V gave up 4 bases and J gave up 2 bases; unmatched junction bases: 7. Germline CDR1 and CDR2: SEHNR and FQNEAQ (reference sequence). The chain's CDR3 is CASSSYRGYNTEAFF. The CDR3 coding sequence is TGTGCCAGCAGCTCGTACAGGGGCTATAACACTGAAGCTTTCTTT.

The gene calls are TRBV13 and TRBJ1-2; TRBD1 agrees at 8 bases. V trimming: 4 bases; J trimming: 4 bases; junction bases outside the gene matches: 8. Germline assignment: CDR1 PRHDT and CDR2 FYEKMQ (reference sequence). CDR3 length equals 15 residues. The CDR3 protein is CASSSRDRTLYGYTF. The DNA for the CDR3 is TGTGCCAGCAGCTCCCGGGACAGGACCCTCTATGGCTACACCTTC.

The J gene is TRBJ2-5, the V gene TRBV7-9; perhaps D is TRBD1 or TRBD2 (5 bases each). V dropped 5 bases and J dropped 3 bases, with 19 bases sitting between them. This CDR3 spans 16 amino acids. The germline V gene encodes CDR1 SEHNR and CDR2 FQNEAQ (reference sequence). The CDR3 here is CASSLNSGPREETQYF. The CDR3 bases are TGTGCCAGCAGCCTAAACTCGGGACCTAGAGAAGAGACCCAGTACTTC.

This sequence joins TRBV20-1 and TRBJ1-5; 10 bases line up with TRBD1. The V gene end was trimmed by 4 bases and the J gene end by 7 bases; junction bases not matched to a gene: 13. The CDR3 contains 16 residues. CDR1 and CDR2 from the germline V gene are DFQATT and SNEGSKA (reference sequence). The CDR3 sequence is CSAIKKTGGTGQPQHF. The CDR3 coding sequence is TGCAGTGCTATAAAAAAGACAGGGGGCACGGGACAGCCCCAGCATTTT.

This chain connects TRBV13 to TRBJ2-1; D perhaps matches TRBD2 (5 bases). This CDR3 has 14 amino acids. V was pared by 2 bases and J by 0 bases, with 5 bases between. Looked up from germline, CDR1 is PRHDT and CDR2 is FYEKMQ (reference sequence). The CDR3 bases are TGTGCCAGCAGCTTAACTAGCTCCTACAATGAGCAGTTCTTC. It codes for CASSLTSSYNEQFF.